This T cell receptor beta chain is drawn from a study of CD8 T cells in ankylosing spondylitis. Germline CDR1 reads MNHEY; CDR2 reads SMNVEV (reference sequence). CDR3 length equals 14 residues. Trimming removed 2 bases at V and 1 base at J, with 8 bases between. Study-level results: The disease-linked clones had a CD8+ phenotype and low blood frequencies. Ankylosing spondylitis blood seemed to carry a telltale TCR beta motif made of several highly homologous variants.

TCRdb called the 5' RACE reads again in MiXCR, with one record for every CDR3 protein. The sample contains over 400,000 distinct CDR3 sequences, roughly a quarter of which appear only once. A word on this clonotype: The antigen remains unidentified.

Source material: blood, either unsorted or a sorted T cell fraction (not recorded which). The TCR sequence derives from a male donor with ankylosing spondylitis. V usage is TRBV27 and J usage is TRBJ1-1; D gene unclear. The CDR3 DNA sequence: TGTGCCAGCAGTTTAATACCGCCGAACACTGAAGCTTTCTTT. Encoded protein: CASSLIPPNTEAFF.